This TCR beta chain originates from a study of control samples from healthy donors and cancer patients. The ends were cut back, 4 bases at V and 8 bases at J, with 14 bases in the middle. Germline values: CDR1 GTSNPN, CDR2 SVGIG (reference sequence). The CDR3 is 12 amino acids. Measured with immunoSEQ multiplex PCR; TCRdb has only the in-frame clones, and not every one. This sample has 130,000 or so clones, with more than 80% found just once. The sequenced sample consisted of blood. This chain connects TRBV30 to TRBJ1-2; TRBD1 might be the D (6 bases). This receptor was identified in a man in his late teens or twenties in good health. CDR3 coding DNA: TGTGCCTGGAACAGGGACGGTATGGGCTACACCTTC. This gives the protein CAWNRDGMGYTF.